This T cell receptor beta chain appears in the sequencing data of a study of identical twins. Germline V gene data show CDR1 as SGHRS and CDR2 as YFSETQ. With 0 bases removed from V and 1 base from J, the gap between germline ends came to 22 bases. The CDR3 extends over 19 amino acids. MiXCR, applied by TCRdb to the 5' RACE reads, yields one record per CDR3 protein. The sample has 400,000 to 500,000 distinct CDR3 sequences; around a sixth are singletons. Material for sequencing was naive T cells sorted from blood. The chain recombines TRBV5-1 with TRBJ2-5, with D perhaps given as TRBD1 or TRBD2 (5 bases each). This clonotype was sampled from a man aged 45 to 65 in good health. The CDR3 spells CASSLVAGRERRGQETQYF. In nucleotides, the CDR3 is TGCGCCAGCAGCTTGGTGGCGGGCAGGGAAAGACGTGGCCAAGAGACCCAGTACTTC.